Presented here are 26 T cell receptor beta chains from one specimen sequenced in a study of cytomegalovirus exposure and HLA in healthy donors. PCR amplification relied on 60 Vbeta primers (plus 13 Jbeta primers). The method was immunoSEQ multiplex PCR; TCRdb's version includes in-frame clones alone and lacks a portion of them. The data contain tens of thousands of clones, roughly 80% of them singletons. Sequencing was done on a sample of PBMCs. Every receptor here comes from a man between 50 and 59 years old in good health and CMV-seropositive.

The gene calls are TRBV9 and TRBJ2-3, with 10 positions matching TRBD2. The germline CDR1 and CDR2 sequences are SGDLS and YYNGEE. The CDR3 loop spans 16 amino acids. Trimming at V came to 4 bases and at J to 2 bases, leaving 7 bases not matched to a gene. CDR3 amino acids: CASSSRTSGHTDTQYF. CDR3 DNA: TGTGCCAGCAGCTCACGGACTAGCGGACACACAGATACGCAGTATTTT.

The V and J genes are TRBV19 and TRBJ1-1; perhaps TRBD1 as D (6 bases). V gave up 10 bases and J gave up 7 bases, with 19 bases separating them. In germline, CDR1 is LNHDA, CDR2 SQIVND (reference sequence). CDR3 size: 13 residues. CDR3 residues: CATPGTSGHEAFF. In nucleotides, the CDR3 is TGTGCCACCCCCGGGACATCCGGACATGAAGCTTTCTTT. The full variable domain, in which reference TRBV19 and TRBJ1-1 provide the parts outside the CDR3, is DGGITQSPKYLFRKEGQNVTLSCEQNLNHDAMYWYRQDPGQGLRLIYYSQIVNDFQKGDIAEGYSVSREKKESFPLTVTSAQKNPTAFYLCATPGTSGHEAFFGQGTRLTVV.

This chain connects TRBV19 to TRBJ2-4; TRBD2 matches at 14 bases. CDR1 is LNHDA and CDR2 is SQIVND in the germline V gene (reference sequence). The trim removed 3 bases at V and 6 bases at J, leaving 1 base unmatched. This CDR3 comprises 15 residues. The CDR3 DNA follows: TGTGCCAGTAGTATCGGGACTAGCGGGAGAAACATTCAGTACTTC. It yields the protein CASSIGTSGRNIQYF.

The chain recombines TRBV4-2 with TRBJ2-1, with TRBD2 matching 10 bases. The V gene end was trimmed by 4 bases and the J gene end by 4 bases; junction bases not matched to a gene: 4. The CDR3 has 15 residues. Germline-derived CDR1 and CDR2 are LGHNA and YNFKEQ. CDR3 DNA: TGTGCCAGCAGCCCCGGGACTAGCGTGTACAATGAGCAGTTCTTC. Translation gives CASSPGTSVYNEQFF.

The gene calls are TRBV18 and TRBJ2-5, with a weak D call TRBD1 (5 bases). CDR1 and CDR2 (germline): KGHSH, LQKENI. The CDR3 is 13 amino acids. V shed 3 bases and J shed 2 bases, with 7 bases lying between them. CDR3 bases: TGTGCCAGCTCACCTAGACAGCAAGAGACCCAGTACTTC. This translates into CASSPRQQETQYF.

The chain has TRBV29-1 and TRBJ2-1; D possibly corresponds to TRBD2 (6 bases). Germline assignment: CDR1 SQVTM and CDR2 ANQGSEA. Deletions cut 3 bases from V and 8 bases from J, with 8 bases between. CDR3 length equals 11 residues. The CDR3 is CSVEASDEQFF. In DNA form, the CDR3 reads TGCAGCGTTGAGGCTAGCGATGAGCAGTTCTTC.

V usage is TRBV19 and J usage is TRBJ1-5, with a weak D call TRBD1 (6 bases). With 4 bases removed from V and 4 bases from J, the gap between germline ends came to 14 bases. Germline V gene sequence: CDR1 LNHDA, CDR2 SQIVND (reference sequence). This CDR3 region has 15 residues. The CDR3 nucleotides are TGTGCCAGTAGTACCACAGGGTTTGGGAATCAGCCCCAGCATTTT. Translation: CASSTTGFGNQPQHF.

The chain recombines TRBV30 with TRBJ1-3; D gene uncertain. Trimming removed 8 bases at V and 0 bases at J, with 11 bases between. Germline V gene data show CDR1 as GTSNPN and CDR2 as SVGIG (reference sequence). The CDR3 covers 13 residues. Here the CDR3 reads CAARRSSGNTIYF. The DNA for the CDR3 is TGTGCCGCCCGGCGGAGCTCTGGAAACACCATATATTTT.

The chain employs TRBV29-1 and TRBJ1-2, with D possibly being TRBD1 (6 bases). Trimming cost V 4 bases and J 0 bases, with 6 bases left between them. The germline V gene encodes CDR1 SQVTM and CDR2 ANQGSEA. CDR3 length: 12 residues. CDR3 protein: CSVAGANYGYTF. Here the CDR3 DNA reads TGCAGCGTTGCAGGGGCTAACTATGGCTACACCTTC. The full variable domain, with the rest looked up from reference TRBV29-1 and TRBJ1-2, is SAVISQKPSRDICQRGTSLTIQCQVDSQVTMMFWYRQQPGQSLTLIATANQGSEATYESGFVIDKFPISRPNLTFSTLTVSNMSPEDSSIYLCSVAGANYGYTFGSGTRLTVV.

The chain employs TRBV4-1 and TRBJ1-5; tentative D call: TRBD1 (5 bases). This CDR3 spans 17 amino acids. The germline V gene encodes CDR1 MGHRA and CDR2 YSYEKL. The V end was cut by 1 base, the J end by 2 bases, with 15 bases between. Here the CDR3 reads CASSQVRGRRGNQPQHF. The CDR3 nucleotides are TGCGCCAGCAGCCAAGTACGGGGCCGGAGGGGCAATCAGCCCCAGCATTTT.

The chain couples TRBV20-1 to TRBJ2-1; D gene ambiguous. The CDR3 has 11 amino acids. The V gene's germline CDR1 is DFQATT and CDR2 SNEGSKA (reference sequence). Trimming pared 1 base from V and 4 bases from J, leaving 2 bases between. The CDR3 protein is CSARAYNEQFF. The CDR3 nucleotides are TGCAGTGCTAGAGCTTACAATGAGCAGTTCTTC.

Details on this clone: At one end, the junction sequence differs from germline, possibly due to a read error. The CDR3 DNA sequence: TGTTCCAGCAGCTTAGGTCTCGACGAGCAGTACTTC. It translates to CSSSLGLDEQYF. This chain joins TRBV7-9 and TRBJ2-7; no clear D gene. The CDR3 runs to 12 residues. CDR1 and CDR2 (germline): SEHNR, FQNEAQ (reference sequence).

This clone was seen more than once but under ten times. V and J are TRBV25-1 and TRBJ2-1; 7 bases line up with TRBD2. Germline loops: CDR1 MGHDK, CDR2 SYGVNS. After removal of 4 bases from V and 6 bases from J, the junction contained 12 bases not matched to a gene. This CDR3 region has 16 residues. The CDR3 DNA reads as TGTGCCAGCAGTGGGGGGGATGGGAGGGGAGGCAATGAGCAGTTCTTC. Protein: CASSGGDGRGGNEQFF.

This clone has just a few counts. V gene TRBV5-1 combines with J gene TRBJ1-2; D unclear. CDR1 is SGHRS and CDR2 is YFSETQ in the germline V gene. The CDR3 spans 14 residues. Trimming shortened V by 0 bases and J by 4 bases, and 10 bases separated the two germline ends. The CDR3 DNA reads as TGCGCCAGCAGCTTGGTTAATGAGGCCTATGGCTACACCTTC. It specifies CASSLVNEAYGYTF.

In this sample, this clone turned up many times. The V call is TRBV11-3, the J call TRBJ2-3, with TRBD2 matching 8 bases. Germline CDR1 reads SGHNT; CDR2 reads YENEEA. The CDR3 loop spans 16 amino acids. The V segment lost 1 base and the J segment 4 bases; nucleotides outside the gene matches: 7. The CDR3: CASSLGGSGTADTQYF. The DNA for the CDR3 is TGTGCCAGCAGCTTAGGAGGTAGCGGGACGGCAGATACGCAGTATTTT. The full variable domain, in which reference TRBV11-3 and TRBJ2-3 provide the parts outside the CDR3, is EAGVVQSPRYKIIEKKQPVAFWCNPISGHNTLYWYLQNLGQGPELLIRYENEEAVDDSQLPKDRFSAERLKGVDSTLKIQPAELGDSAVYLCASSLGGSGTADTQYFGPGTRLTVL.

This chain connects TRBV5-1 to TRBJ1-1, with no clear D. V lost 2 bases to trimming and J lost 4 bases, with 9 bases between them. CDR3 length equals 13 residues. CDR1 and CDR2 (germline): SGHRS, YFSETQ. CDR3 amino acids: CASSFETSTEAFF. The CDR3 coding sequence is TGCGCCAGCAGCTTTGAAACGAGCACTGAAGCTTTCTTT.

Notes on this clone: At one of its ends the junction is not consistent with the germline gene, which may arise from a read error. The V gene is TRBV2, the J gene TRBJ2-4; D perhaps matches TRBD1 (5 bases). Germline values: CDR1 SNHLY, CDR2 FYNNEI. The CDR3 is 18 amino acids. In DNA, the CDR3 is TGTGCCAGCAGTGGAATCGGCGAAGGGGTCGAGGCCAAAAACAGTCAGTACTTC. Its translation: CASSGIGEGVEAKNSQYF.

The V call is TRBV7-2, the J call TRBJ1-2; 7 nucleotides agree with TRBD1. This CDR3 comprises 14 residues. Per germline, CDR1 SGHTA and CDR2 FQGNSA. With 4 bases clipped from V and 1 base from J, the junction kept 3 bases outside the gene matches. DNA for the CDR3: TGTGCCAGCAGCTGGGACAGCGGTAACTATGGCTACACCTTC. Its translation: CASSWDSGNYGYTF.

The chain uses TRBV4-2 and TRBJ1-1; 7 bases align to TRBD1. CDR3 length: 15 residues. The junction had 7 bases not matched to a gene; V was cut back by 4 bases and J by 2 bases. Germline CDR1 and CDR2: LGHNA and YNFKEQ. CDR3: CASSPWGDRNTEAFF. For the CDR3, the DNA is TGTGCCAGCAGCCCCTGGGGGGACAGAAACACTGAAGCTTTCTTT.

This clone was seen a few times. The chain links TRBV29-1 to TRBJ1-1; 10 nucleotides agree with TRBD1. V gave up 6 bases and J gave up 7 bases; unmatched junction bases: 8. CDR3 size: 13 residues. In germline, CDR1 is SQVTM, CDR2 ANQGSEA. CDR3 DNA sequence: TGCAGCGTCGCCGGGACAGGGGTATTTGAAGCTTTCTTT. Its translation: CSVAGTGVFEAFF.

This clone has at least ten counts. This sequence joins TRBV5-6 and TRBJ2-7; 7 bases are a match to TRBD1. After removal of 5 bases from V and 3 bases from J, the junction contained 14 bases not matched to a gene. The CDR3 covers 16 residues. CDR1 and CDR2 from the germline V gene are SGHDT and YYEEEE. This chain's CDR3 is CASRRAYQGQFYEQYF. The CDR3 nucleotides read TGTGCCAGCAGACGAGCCTACCAGGGACAGTTCTACGAGCAGTACTTC. Full variable domain (remainder filled in from reference TRBV5-6 and TRBJ2-7): DAGVTQSPTHLIKTRGQQVTLRCSPKSGHDTVSWYQQALGQGPQFIFQYYEEEERQRGNFPDRFSGHQFPNYSSELNVNALLLGDSALYLCASRRAYQGQFYEQYFGPGTRLTVT.

This chain joins TRBV9 and TRBJ2-1, with D possibly matching TRBD2 (6 bases). Trimming pared 0 bases from V and 5 bases from J, leaving 18 bases between. Germline V lookup: CDR1 SGDLS, CDR2 YYNGEE. The CDR3 extends over 17 amino acids. CDR3 region: CASSVEGWRDGDNEQFF. CDR3 sequence (DNA): TGTGCCAGCAGCGTAGAAGGTTGGCGGGATGGAGACAATGAGCAGTTCTTC. The full variable domain, its missing parts supplied by reference TRBV9 and TRBJ2-1, is DSGVTQTPKHLITATGQRVTLRCSPRSGDLSVYWYQQSLDQGLQFLIQYYNGEERAKGNILERFSAQQFPDLHSELNLSSLELGDSALYFCASSVEGWRDGDNEQFFGPGTRLTVL.

The gene calls are TRBV18 and TRBJ2-6; TRBD1 matches at 7 bases. Unmatched junction bases numbered 18, after V lost 3 bases and J lost 4 bases. The CDR3 extends over 20 amino acids. Germline V gives CDR1 KGHSH, CDR2 LQKENI. CDR3 bases: TGTGCCAGCTCACCCCGTGATATAAGTCTTCAGGGGGAAGGGGCCAACGTCCTGACTTTC. It yields the protein CASSPRDISLQGEGANVLTF.

The genes are TRBV7-9 and TRBJ2-2; TRBD1 agrees at 9 bases. Germline CDR1 is SEHNR and CDR2 is FQNEAQ (reference sequence). The ends lost 4 bases at V and 6 bases at J; junction bases unmatched: 0. The CDR3 is made up of 13 amino acids. CDR3 in DNA: TGTGCCAGCAGCTGGGACAGGGCCGGGGAGCTGTTTTTT. Amino acids: CASSWDRAGELFF.

The chain couples TRBV4-2 to TRBJ2-5; D is undetermined. The V gene lost 0 bases and the J gene lost 4 bases, with 18 bases spanning the gap. CDR1 is LGHNA and CDR2 is YNFKEQ in the germline V gene. This CDR3 contains 17 residues. In nucleotides, the CDR3 is TGTGCCAGCAGCCAAGATTTGGGTCGTAGTAGCCGAGAGACCCAGTACTTC. Amino acid sequence: CASSQDLGRSSRETQYF.

The chain carries TRBV7-2 and TRBJ2-5; tentatively, D is TRBD1 (5 bases). Between the trimmed V and J ends, which lost 1 base and 5 bases, there was a span of 17 bases. CDR1 is SGHTA and CDR2 is FQGNSA in the germline V gene. The CDR3 is 16 amino acids. The CDR3 region is CASSLVSGNSPETQYF. The CDR3 DNA sequence: TGTGCCAGCAGCTTAGTTTCAGGGAACTCCCCGGAGACCCAGTACTTC.